This T cell receptor (beta chain) was sequenced in a study of blood T cell repertoires in COVID-19. Study at large: T cells, B-cell-depleted T cells, or PBMCs provided the cDNA or gDNA that served as material.

This clone was found once. Losses at the gene ends were 3 bases for V and 4 bases for J; bases not matched to a gene: 9. Germline CDR1 is SGHTA and CDR2 is FQGNSA. This CDR3 region has 15 residues. The protocol was immunoSEQ multiplex PCR, while the TCRdb copy is restricted to in-frame clones and leaves out a portion. The sample holds about 400,000 clones; nearly 90% are singletons and the top ten take 1.5% to 2%. The sample was PBMCs or T cells enriched from blood (not recorded which). V gene TRBV7-2 combines with J gene TRBJ2-7; the match to TRBD2 covers 7 bases. The sequence was collected from a woman in her 30s who had recovered from COVID-19. CDR3 loop: CASSFSAGDFYEQYF. The CDR3 DNA reads TGTGCCAGCAGCTTCTCGGCGGGAGACTTTTACGAGCAGTACTTC.